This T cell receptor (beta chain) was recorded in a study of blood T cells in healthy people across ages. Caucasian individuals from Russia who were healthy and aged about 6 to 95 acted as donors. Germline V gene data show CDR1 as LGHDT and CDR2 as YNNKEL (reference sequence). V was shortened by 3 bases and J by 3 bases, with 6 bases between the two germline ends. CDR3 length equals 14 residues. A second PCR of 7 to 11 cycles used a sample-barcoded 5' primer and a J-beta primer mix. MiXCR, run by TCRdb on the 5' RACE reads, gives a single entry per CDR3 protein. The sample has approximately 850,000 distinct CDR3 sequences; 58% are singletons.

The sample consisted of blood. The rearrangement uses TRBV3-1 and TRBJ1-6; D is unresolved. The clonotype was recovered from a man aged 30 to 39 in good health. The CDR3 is CASSQGHYNSPLHF. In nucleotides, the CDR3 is TGTGCCAGCAGCCAGGGCCACTATAATTCACCCCTCCACTTT. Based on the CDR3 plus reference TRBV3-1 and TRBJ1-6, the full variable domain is DTAVSQTPKYLVTQMGNDKSIKCEQNLGHDTMYWYKQDSKKFLKIMFSYNNKELIINETVPNRFSPKSPDKAHLNLHINSLELGDSAVYFCASSQGHYNSPLHFGNGTRLTVT.